A selection of T cell receptor beta chains follows, all from one sample in a study of cytomegalovirus exposure and HLA in healthy donors. Using immunoSEQ multiplex PCR, the repertoire was profiled, and TCRdb retains in-frame clones only, with some absent. The table shows around 130,000 clones, with roughly three quarters occurring only once. Sequenced input: PBMCs. The origin of the receptors is a man younger than 45 in good health and CMV-seronegative. Each CDR3 is given with its conserved first and last residue. A D gene is named only where the DNA matches it firmly. Some rows mark clone size as missing; the rest say once, few, many or name a class of expanded clone.

j_call d_call clone_size v_call cdr3_length cdr3_aa cdr3_nt
TRBJ2-5 NA once TRBV9 14 CASSVDLAQETQYF TGTGCCAGCAGCGTAGACCTAGCCCAAGAGACCCAGTACTTC
TRBJ2-1 NA NA TRBV19 13 CASSTGGGTEQFF TGTGCCAGTAGTACCGGAGGCGGGACTGAGCAGTTCTTC
TRBJ2-7 NA NA TRBV30 11 CAGTEAYEQYF TGTGCCGGGACCGAGGCCTACGAGCAGTACTTC
TRBJ2-7 TRBD1 NA TRBV28 15 CASSLGIDRAYEQYF TGTGCCAGCAGTTTGGGAATCGACAGGGCTTACGAGCAGTACTTC
TRBJ2-1 NA NA TRBV6-1 15 CASSELRGGLNEQFF TGTGCCAGCAGTGAATTGCGGGGAGGCCTGAATGAGCAGTTCTTC
TRBJ1-2 NA NA TRBV6-5 14 CASSYRTENYGYTF TGTGCCAGCAGTTACAGGACAGAAAACTATGGCTACACCTTC
TRBJ2-7 NA NA TRBV12-1 15 CASSLSEPRGREQYF TGTGCCAGCAGCCTATCGGAACCTAGGGGCCGCGAGCAGTACTTC
TRBJ1-5 NA few TRBV30 13 CAWSPVPNQPQHF TGTGCCTGGAGTCCAGTCCCTAATCAGCCCCAGCATTTT
TRBJ1-2 NA once TRBV7-9 14 CASSFQGLVYGYTF TGTGCCAGCAGCTTTCAGGGATTAGTCTATGGCTACACCTTC
TRBJ2-7 NA few TRBV28 19 CASSSPKIIDIQGTYEQYF TGTGCCAGCAGTTCCCCAAAAATTATTGACATCCAGGGGACCTACGAGCAGTACTTC
TRBJ2-7 TRBD2 NA TRBV6-5 14 CASSPGTSSYEQYF TGTGCCAGCAGTCCCGGGACTAGCAGTTACGAGCAGTACTTC
TRBJ2-1 NA NA TRBV5-1 15 CASSLARGNYNEQFF TGCGCCAGCAGCTTGGCACGGGGAAACTACAATGAGCAGTTCTTC
TRBJ2-7 NA many TRBV29-1 13 CSVETVNSYEQYF TGCAGCGTTGAAACTGTTAACTCCTACGAGCAGTACTTC
TRBJ1-5 TRBD1 NA TRBV6-1 16 CASSVSTGGAGQPQHF TGTGCCAGCAGTGTTTCGACAGGGGGCGCGGGTCAGCCCCAGCATTTT
TRBJ1-1 NA NA TRBV7-9 13 CASSDQGNTEAFF TGTGCCAGCAGCGATCAGGGGAACACTGAAGCTTTCTTT
TRBJ2-7 NA once TRBV9 16 CASSPTGGPPPYEQYF TGTGCCAGCAGCCCGACTGGGGGCCCGCCTCCCTACGAGCAGTACTTC
TRBJ2-1 NA NA TRBV28 16 CASIAWPPGGYNEQFF TGTGCCAGCATTGCTTGGCCGCCCGGGGGTTACAATGAGCAGTTCTTC
TRBJ2-7 TRBD2 NA TRBV4-3 16 CASSQARLAGSHEQYF TGCGCCAGCAGCCAGGCTCGACTAGCGGGATCCCACGAGCAGTACTTC
TRBJ2-1 NA once TRBV6-5 14 CASSLPSPGNEQFF TGTGCCAGCAGTCTACCAAGTCCCGGTAATGAGCAGTTCTTC
TRBJ1-1 TRBD1 NA TRBV5-1 14 CASSYDRGQGEAFF TGCGCCAGCAGCTACGACAGGGGGCAAGGTGAAGCTTTCTTT
TRBJ2-3 TRBD2 NA TRBV7-3 16 CASSPGLAGRGDTQYF TGTGCCAGCAGCCCCGGACTAGCGGGAAGGGGAGATACGCAGTATTTT
TRBJ1-1 NA NA TRBV30 14 CAWTRGGLNTEAFF TGTGCCTGGACGCGGGGGGGGTTGAACACTGAAGCTTTCTTT
TRBJ1-5 NA NA TRBV5-6 16 CASSLRGTGSNQPQHF TGTGCCAGCAGCTTGAGGGGAACCGGGAGCAATCAGCCCCAGCATTTT
TRBJ1-2 NA NA TRBV28 10 CASTGMGYTF TGTGCCAGCACAGGCATGGGCTACACCTTC
TRBJ2-7 TRBD1 few TRBV5-1 15 CASSLGTGQRYEQYF TGCGCCAGCAGCTTAGGGACAGGGCAGCGGTACGAGCAGTACTTC
TRBJ1-1 NA NA TRBV18 15 CASSATMGHGDEAFF TGTGCCAGCTCAGCAACTATGGGACACGGGGATGAAGCTTTCTTT
TRBJ1-4 NA NA TRBV6-6 16 CASSYSTGIPNEKLFF TGTGCCAGCAGTTACTCGACGGGGATCCCTAATGAAAAATTGTTTTTT
TRBJ2-6 TRBD1 NA TRBV9 16 CASSAPTGAGANVLTF TGTGCCAGCAGCGCACCCACAGGGGCTGGGGCCAACGTCCTGACTTTC
TRBJ1-5 NA few TRBV7-2 19 CASSLDTGLFGISNQPQHF TGTGCCAGCAGCTTAGACACAGGGTTGTTTGGGATTAGCAATCAGCCCCAGCATTTT
TRBJ2-5 TRBD1 NA TRBV7-2 18 CASSLVGPPGQIKETQYF TGTGCCAGCAGCTTAGTTGGGCCTCCGGGACAGATAAAAGAGACCCAGTACTTC
TRBJ2-4 TRBD2 NA TRBV6-1 19 CASSESGIASGGGKNIQYF TGTGCCAGCAGTGAATCTGGAATTGCTAGCGGGGGGGGAAAAAACATTCAGTACTTC
TRBJ2-7 NA NA TRBV18 14 CASSSPGRTYEQYF TGTGCCAGCTCAAGTCCCGGGAGAACCTACGAGCAGTACTTC